Listed below are T cell receptor beta chains from one sample, sequenced in a study of blood T cell repertoires in COVID-19. Sequencing used immunoSEQ multiplex PCR; TCRdb keeps in-frame clones, though not all of them. The data hold fewer than 95,000 clones, with roughly 78% observed a single time. Specimen: peripheral blood. The source of these receptors is a woman older than 75 with acute or convalescent COVID-19. Each CDR3 is given with its conserved first and last residue. A D gene is named only where the DNA matches it firmly. The listing skips clone size in some rows; elsewhere it reads once, few, many or a size class.

D gene,clone size,V gene,J gene,CDR3 length,CDR3 DNA,CDR3 protein
-,-,TRBV7-6,TRBJ2-7,11,TGTGCCAGCAGTAATCAGGGCGAGCAGTACTTC,CASSNQGEQYF
-,-,TRBV7-9,TRBJ1-1,13,TGTGCCAGCAGCTTAGATATGAACACTGAAGCTTTCTTT,CASSLDMNTEAFF
-,-,TRBV4-1,TRBJ1-1,14,TGCGCCAGCAGCCCCCAGAAGGGGCCCACTGAAGCTTTCTTT,CASSPQKGPTEAFF
-,-,TRBV7-9,TRBJ1-5,15,TGTGCCAGCAGCTTAGGGTCAGGGAGCAATCAGCCCCAGCATTTT,CASSLGSGSNQPQHF
-,few,TRBV5-1,TRBJ1-6,14,TGCGCCAGCAGCTTGGAGGCAACAGGACCTCCCCTCCACTTT,CASSLEATGPPLHF
TRBD2,-,TRBV7-3,TRBJ2-1,15,TGTGCCAGCAGCCCCGCGGGGGGGGCATTGAATGAGCAGTTCTTC,CASSPAGGALNEQFF
TRBD1,-,TRBV5-4,TRBJ2-1,16,TGTGCCAGCAGCTCGGGCACGGGACAGGCGTACAATGAGCAGTTCTTC,CASSSGTGQAYNEQFF
-,few,TRBV29-1,TRBJ1-1,11,TGCAGCGTCGATCATTTCGGGGGGGGTTTCTTT,CSVDHFGGGFF
-,once,TRBV7-9,TRBJ1-2,12,TGTGCCAGCAGTAAGGGGGATTATGGCTACACCTTC,CASSKGDYGYTF
-,-,TRBV27,TRBJ1-6,14,TGTGCCAGCAGTTCAAGGTGGGAGAATTCACCCCTCCACTTT,CASSSRWENSPLHF